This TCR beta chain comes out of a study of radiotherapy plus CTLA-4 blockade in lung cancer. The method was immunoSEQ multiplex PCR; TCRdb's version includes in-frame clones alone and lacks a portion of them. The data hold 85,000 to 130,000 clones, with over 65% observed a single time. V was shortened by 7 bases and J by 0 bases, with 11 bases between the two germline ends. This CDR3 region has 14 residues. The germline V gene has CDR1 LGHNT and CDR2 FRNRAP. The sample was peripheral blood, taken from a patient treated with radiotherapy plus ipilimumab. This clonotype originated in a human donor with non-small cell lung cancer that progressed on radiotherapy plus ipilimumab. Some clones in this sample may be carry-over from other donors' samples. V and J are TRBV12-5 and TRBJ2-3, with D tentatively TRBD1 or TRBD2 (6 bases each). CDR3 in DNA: TGTGCTAGTGCCAGGGGAGGCAGCACAGATACGCAGTATTTT. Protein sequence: CASARGGSTDTQYF.